A selection of T cell receptor beta chains follows, all from one sample in a study of blood T cell repertoires in COVID-19. TCRdb's table, derived via immunoSEQ multiplex PCR, lists solely in-frame clones and lacks some. The table shows roughly 250,000 clones, with about four fifths occurring only once. What was sequenced was peripheral blood. The receptors stem from an older woman with active or convalescent COVID-19. CDR3s include the opening cysteine and the closing phenylalanine or tryptophan. D genes are given only for firm matches. Size is stated for part of the rows, as once, few or many counts, or as a class when the clone is expanded.

clone size: -; J gene: TRBJ1-2; D gene: TRBD1; V gene: TRBV28; CDR3 protein: CASGQGDFYGYTF; CDR3 DNA: TGTGCCAGCGGACAGGGGGATTTCTATGGCTACACCTTC
clone size: once; J gene: TRBJ1-2; D gene: TRBD1; V gene: TRBV12-3/TRBV12-4; CDR3 protein: CASTRGLEYGYTF; CDR3 DNA: TGTGCCAGCACCAGGGGGCTTGAGTATGGCTACACCTTC
clone size: once; J gene: TRBJ1-6; D gene: -; V gene: TRBV6-4; CDR3 protein: CASRRGGPDNSPLHF; CDR3 DNA: TGTGCCAGCAGGAGAGGGGGACCCGATAATTCACCCCTCCACTTT
clone size: -; J gene: TRBJ2-7; D gene: -; V gene: TRBV19; CDR3 protein: CASSIRERSYEQYF; CDR3 DNA: TGTGCCAGTAGTATCAGGGAAAGGTCCTACGAGCAGTACTTC
clone size: -; J gene: TRBJ1-6; D gene: TRBD1; V gene: TRBV7-8; CDR3 protein: CASSQRQGSNSPLHF; CDR3 DNA: TGTGCCAGCAGCCAGAGACAGGGGTCTAATTCACCCCTCCACTTT
clone size: -; J gene: TRBJ1-4; D gene: -; V gene: TRBV6-2/TRBV6-3; CDR3 protein: CASSHPAGATNEKLFF; CDR3 DNA: TGTGCCAGCAGCCATCCGGCCGGAGCAACTAATGAAAAACTGTTTTTT
clone size: -; J gene: TRBJ2-3; D gene: -; V gene: TRBV2; CDR3 protein: CASRDRTGTDTQYF; CDR3 DNA: TGTGCCAGCAGAGACCGGACAGGCACAGATACGCAGTATTTT
clone size: -; J gene: TRBJ2-2; D gene: -; V gene: TRBV2; CDR3 protein: CASSDYGGSNTGELFF; CDR3 DNA: TGTGCCAGCAGTGATTATGGGGGGTCGAACACCGGGGAGCTGTTTTTT
clone size: -; J gene: TRBJ1-6; D gene: -; V gene: TRBV12-5; CDR3 protein: CASLRDNSYNSPLHF; CDR3 DNA: TGTGCTAGCCTCCGGGACAACTCCTATAATTCACCCCTCCACTTT
clone size: few; J gene: TRBJ1-3; D gene: -; V gene: TRBV19; CDR3 protein: CATGGLRTGSGNTIYF; CDR3 DNA: TGTGCCACTGGGGGACTCCGCACAGGCTCTGGAAACACCATATATTTT
clone size: -; J gene: TRBJ2-3; D gene: TRBD1; V gene: TRBV19; CDR3 protein: CASRGQGPDTQYF; CDR3 DNA: TGTGCCAGTAGGGGACAGGGCCCAGATACGCAGTATTTT
clone size: -; J gene: TRBJ2-6; D gene: -; V gene: TRBV19; CDR3 protein: CASSTLGSGANVLTF; CDR3 DNA: TGTGCCAGTAGTACCCTCGGCTCTGGGGCCAACGTCCTGACTTTC
clone size: once; J gene: TRBJ2-7; D gene: TRBD2; V gene: TRBV6-5; CDR3 protein: CASSSGVDYEQYF; CDR3 DNA: TGTGCCAGCAGTAGCGGGGTCGACTACGAGCAGTACTTC
clone size: once; J gene: TRBJ2-7; D gene: -; V gene: TRBV6-6; CDR3 protein: CASSRQFYEQYF; CDR3 DNA: TGTGCCAGCAGCAGACAGTTCTACGAGCAGTACTTC
clone size: -; J gene: TRBJ1-4; D gene: TRBD1; V gene: TRBV6-4; CDR3 protein: CASNSIRDRDPWLEFF; CDR3 DNA: TGTGCCAGCAACTCAATCCGGGACAGGGACCCGTGGTTGGAGTTTTTT
clone size: -; J gene: TRBJ2-7; D gene: -; V gene: TRBV6-4; CDR3 protein: CASSPAAGVGGEQYF; CDR3 DNA: TGTGCCAGCAGTCCAGCCGCCGGGGTAGGAGGCGAGCAGTACTTC
clone size: once; J gene: TRBJ1-1; D gene: -; V gene: TRBV29-1; CDR3 protein: CSVERGEGTEAFF; CDR3 DNA: TGCAGCGTTGAACGAGGGGAGGGCACTGAAGCTTTCTTT
clone size: -; J gene: TRBJ2-7; D gene: -; V gene: TRBV5-1; CDR3 protein: CASSEDLRGTSYEQYF; CDR3 DNA: TGCGCCAGCAGCGAGGATCTCAGGGGCACGTCCTACGAGCAGTACTTC
clone size: -; J gene: TRBJ1-2; D gene: -; V gene: TRBV18; CDR3 protein: CASSPSRTLDYYGYTF; CDR3 DNA: TGTGCCAGCTCACCTTCCCGGACTTTAGACTACTATGGCTACACCTTC
clone size: -; J gene: TRBJ2-5; D gene: TRBD1; V gene: TRBV19; CDR3 protein: CASSRQGTQETQYF; CDR3 DNA: TGTGCCAGTAGTCGACAGGGGACCCAAGAGACCCAGTACTTC
clone size: -; J gene: TRBJ2-7; D gene: -; V gene: TRBV30; CDR3 protein: CAWSRSYEQYF; CDR3 DNA: TGTGCCTGGAGCAGATCCTACGAGCAGTACTTC
clone size: -; J gene: TRBJ2-3; D gene: -; V gene: TRBV21-1; CDR3 protein: CASISGGAGDTQYF; CDR3 DNA: TGTGCCAGCATTAGCGGGGGGGCTGGAGATACGCAGTATTTT
clone size: -; J gene: TRBJ2-2; D gene: -; V gene: TRBV6-4; CDR3 protein: CASKVQPNTGELFF; CDR3 DNA: TGTGCCAGCAAAGTACAGCCGAACACCGGGGAGCTGTTTTTT
clone size: -; J gene: TRBJ2-5; D gene: TRBD1; V gene: TRBV29-1; CDR3 protein: CSASGTAKETQYF; CDR3 DNA: TGCAGCGCCTCCGGGACAGCAAAAGAGACCCAGTACTTC
clone size: -; J gene: TRBJ2-3; D gene: -; V gene: TRBV3-1/TRBV3-2; CDR3 protein: CASSPRGGPSTDTQYF; CDR3 DNA: TGTGCCAGCAGCCCTAGGGGCGGCCCCAGCACAGATACGCAGTATTTT
clone size: few; J gene: TRBJ1-5; D gene: -; V gene: TRBV4-1; CDR3 protein: CASSQDAGGNQPQHF; CDR3 DNA: TGCGCCAGCAGCCAAGACGCCGGGGGTAATCAGCCCCAGCATTTT
clone size: -; J gene: TRBJ2-3; D gene: TRBD2; V gene: TRBV6-5; CDR3 protein: CASQAGNTDTQYF; CDR3 DNA: TGTGCCAGCCAAGCGGGGAACACAGATACGCAGTATTTT